Described below is a single T cell receptor (beta chain) sequence and its context. Sequencing was performed with immunoSEQ multiplex PCR; in TCRdb, only in-frame clones are kept and a portion is missing. Here the sample spans tens of thousands of clones, approximately 83% being singletons. A Seattle source enrolled patients during active infection and followed them longitudinally. The CDR3 sequence is 17 residues long. V shed 0 bases, J shed 4 bases, and the junction held 9 bases outside the gene matches. The germline CDR1 and CDR2 sequences are SGHRS and YFSETQ. The sample comes from a study of blood T cell repertoires in COVID-19. Background on the study: T cells, B-cell-depleted T cells, or PBMCs provided the cDNA or gDNA that served as material.

Material for sequencing was peripheral blood. This chain uses TRBV5-1 with TRBJ2-1; 8 nucleotides line up with TRBD1. The receptor's source is a woman of 80 years or more with COVID-19, enrolled during active disease. CDR3 loop: CASSLALPGQVYNEQFF. CDR3 sequence (DNA): TGCGCCAGCAGCTTGGCTTTACCGGGACAGGTTTACAATGAGCAGTTCTTC.